This is a list of T cell receptor beta chains from one sample in a study of blood T cell repertoires in COVID-19. Produced via immunoSEQ multiplex PCR; TCRdb's table is partial and in-frame only. This sample has a few hundred thousand clones, with 70% to 90% found just once. Sequencing used peripheral blood. The receptor set was obtained from a human donor with COVID-19, enrolled during active disease. The donor label of this sample is uncertain. CDR3s leave out the opening cysteine and the closing phenylalanine or tryptophan.

TRBV7-2	13	TRBJ2-2	ASSQSRLAGGELF
TRBV5-4	13	TRBJ1-1	ASSLRTAQNTEAF
TRBV19	13	TRBJ2-1	ASSGTSGNYNEQF
TRBV5-1	13	TRBJ2-7	ASSLGGGGRYEQY
TRBV11-2	12	TRBJ2-7	ASSDLDRAHEQY
TRBV28	13	TRBJ1-6	ASSSTGQYNSPLH
TRBV5-1	13	TRBJ1-4	ASSLGQAAGEKLF
TRBV2	12	TRBJ1-1	ASSAVAGPTEAF
TRBV11-2	14	TRBJ2-5	ASSLLAGNLEETQY
TRBV3-1/TRBV3-2	13	TRBJ2-5	ASSQARTRQETQY
TRBV7-2	13	TRBJ2-7	ASSPNGLAGVEQY
TRBV6-1	13	TRBJ2-2	ASSEPRGGPGELF
TRBV7-4	14	TRBJ1-5	ASSFGGARRNQPQH
TRBV6-6	13	TRBJ2-5	ASSYIAGGGETQY
TRBV27	12	TRBJ1-1	ASSLTFSGSEAF
TRBV7-9	12	TRBJ1-1	ASSLNSGGTEAF
TRBV7-8	15	TRBJ2-2	ASSLALVGRGTGELF
TRBV28	13	TRBJ2-7	ASSTRDRVSYEQY
TRBV18	12	TRBJ2-7	ASSPTSVTNEQY
TRBV6-4	13	TRBJ2-1	ASSGTGTGADEQF
TRBV30	15	TRBJ2-7	AWSTRTGGRPLNEQY
TRBV5-1	11	TRBJ2-7	ASSSGPSYEQY
TRBV6-2/TRBV6-3	13	TRBJ2-5	ASSPGAGGAETQY
TRBV11-3	18	TRBJ1-5	ASSLEGSGDGSFSNQPQH
TRBV20-1	9	TRBJ1-1	RRTENTEAF
TRBV5-6	11	TRBJ1-2	ASSFDRARGYT
TRBV3-1/TRBV3-2	13	TRBJ1-4	ASSAQGGLSEKLF
TRBV14	11	TRBJ2-3	ASSQIRGDTQY
TRBV5-1	13	TRBJ2-7	ASSLSPSGGWEQY
TRBV7-2	11	TRBJ2-1	ASSSGLINEQF
TRBV27	10	TRBJ2-1	ASTAGGYEQF
TRBV19	14	TRBJ2-6	ASSIGTGIRGDVLT
TRBV3-1/TRBV3-2	17	TRBJ2-7	ASSPPPRGTSGRPPEQY
TRBV28	12	TRBJ1-4	ASSPMGRDEKLF
TRBV4-3	12	TRBJ1-2	ASSQDRVNYGYT
TRBV6-1	11	TRBJ1-2	ASSESGVYGYT
TRBV28	15	TRBJ2-7	ASSPDPGQGLRWGQY
TRBV28	13	TRBJ1-5	ASSRTGTPNQPQH
TRBV12-5	12	TRBJ2-1	ASSRVRSYNEQF
TRBV5-1	14	TRBJ2-2	ASSSGQGANTGELF
TRBV7-3	10	TRBJ2-1	ASSLGRGHLI
TRBV27	14	TRBJ2-5	ASSASPGQFKVAQY
TRBV20-1	11	TRBJ1-1	SASNQGNTEAF
TRBV5-1	12	TRBJ2-7	ASSSGTGSYEQY
TRBV7-2	14	TRBJ1-4	ASSSPLGQGEEKLF
TRBV4-2	11	TRBJ2-1	ASSQGRRNEQF